This T cell receptor beta chain is from a study of beta chain features in type 1 diabetes. Study-wide results and limits: In all four CD4+ subsets, TCRB CDR3 length was significantly, moderately reduced in type 1 diabetes.

Germline lookup yields CDR1 LNHDA and CDR2 SQIVND (reference sequence). The CDR3 totals 14 residues. With 9 bases clipped from V and 7 bases from J, the junction kept 9 bases outside the gene matches. As concerns this clone: As yet, its antigen is unknown.

All of the isolated RNA was reverse transcribed, so expressed TCRB transcripts were sequenced. Libraries were prepared by immunoSEQ multiplex PCR; TCRdb keeps only in-frame clonotypes and omits some of them. The sample lists some 660,000 clones; 11% to 15% were seen once. The V and J genes are TRBV19 and TRBJ2-2; 9 nucleotides align to TRBD1. Sample: naive CD4+ T cells from blood. The receptor comes from a young man with type 1 diabetes. CDR3 sequence: CASRGQGVGGELFF. CDR3 in DNA: TGTGCCAGCCGGGGACAGGGCGTCGGCGGGGAGCTGTTTTTT.